This T cell receptor (beta chain) was documented in a study of technical replicates of blood from a few donors. Germline loops: CDR1 SNHLY, CDR2 FYNNEI. V gave up 2 bases and J gave up 7 bases, with 8 bases separating them. The CDR3 is 12 residues long. TCRdb's copy holds only in-frame clones and misses some; the assay was immunoSEQ multiplex PCR. The top ten clones hold 4.5% to 5.5% of a sample with around 67,000 clones, approximately 83% of them seen once. Sequences were obtained from PBMCs. This chain links TRBV2 with TRBJ1-1; D is possibly TRBD1 (6 bases). The sequence derives from a human donor in good health. Some clones in this sample may be carry-over from other donors' samples. The CDR3 nucleotides are TGTGCCAGCAGTGAAAGGGGGATTGAAGCTTTCTTT. Its protein product is CASSERGIEAFF.